The 3 T cell receptor beta chains below come from one sample, sequenced in a study of T cell responses to AZD1222 COVID-19 vaccine. Profiling relied on immunoSEQ multiplex PCR, and the TCRdb table lists in-frame clones only, not all of them. The table lists 100,000 to 120,000 clones, around 80% of them singletons. Sequences were derived from peripheral blood, sampled on day 0 of AZD1222 vaccination. Receptor source: an adult in good health.

The chain carries TRBV6-5 and TRBJ2-5; 10 nucleotides align to TRBD1. Trimming cost V 6 bases and J 5 bases; bases outside gene matches: 9. This CDR3 is 15 amino acids long. Germline-derived CDR1 and CDR2 are MNHEY and SVGAGI. The DNA for the CDR3 is TGTGCCAGCAGACCGGGACAGGGGTTCCGCGAGACCCAGTACTTC. This codes for CASRPGQGFRETQYF.

The rearrangement joins TRBV6-5 to TRBJ2-2; D remains ambiguous. This CDR3 spans 14 amino acids. V was shortened by 8 bases and J by 1 base, with 11 bases between the two germline ends. Germline CDR1 and CDR2: MNHEY and SVGAGI. The CDR3 DNA follows: TGTGCCAGCCTACGCGCTGGGAACACCGGGGAGCTGTTTTTT. Amino acids: CASLRAGNTGELFF.

This chain uses TRBV12-3 or TRBV12-4 with TRBJ2-3; a weak D match, TRBD2 (6 bases). CDR3 length: 12 amino acids. V lost 8 bases to trimming and J lost 3 bases, with 9 bases between them. CDR3 sequence (DNA): TGTGCCAGCCGGGGGAGGACAGATACGCAGTATTTT. It yields the protein CASRGRTDTQYF.